Many counts were recorded for the clone carrying this T cell receptor (beta chain). CDR3 length equals 15 residues. Unmatched junction bases numbered 4, after V lost 4 bases and J lost 8 bases. Germline V CDR1 and CDR2: SNHLY, FYNNEI. This specimen comes from a study of T-cell reconstitution after alpha-beta-depleted transplantation in children. Unique molecular identifiers were used in preparing the TCRbeta library. TCRdb reprocessed the PCR reads with MiXCR, giving one entry per CDR3 protein. The top ten clones hold approximately 6.3% of a sample with fewer than 250,000 distinct CDR3 sequences, 6.5% to 10% of them seen once.

This receptor was obtained from a male patient younger than 18 who had a stem cell transplant for acute lymphoblastic leukemia, so the T cells may come from the graft donor. This chain links TRBV2 with TRBJ2-4; 14 bases fit TRBD2. This sample comprised PBMCs, mostly from graft donor cells, obtained 180 days after TCRalphabeta/CD19-depleted stem cell transplant. The CDR3 DNA sequence: TGTGCCAGCAGTGCCGGGACTAGCGGGAGTGACATTCAGTACTTC. As protein: CASSAGTSGSDIQYF. Supplemented by reference TRBV2 and TRBJ2-4, the full variable domain reads EPEVTQTPSHQVTQMGQEVILRCVPISNHLYFYWYRQILGQKVEFLVSFYNNEISEKSEIFDDQFSVERPDGSNFTLKIRSTKLEDSAMYFCASSAGTSGSDIQYFGAGTRLSVL.